These 23 T cell receptor beta chains were sequenced from one sample in a study of blood T cell repertoires in COVID-19. Libraries were prepared by immunoSEQ multiplex PCR; TCRdb keeps only in-frame clonotypes and omits some of them. Of 150,000 to 200,000 clones detected, 86% appear once; the ten largest clones hold roughly 8.2%. Specimen: peripheral blood. These TCRs come from a man aged 55-75 years with acute or convalescent COVID-19.

The gene calls are TRBV5-1 and TRBJ1-3; 7 positions agree with TRBD1. The CDR3 contains 15 residues. Germline CDR1 SGHRS, CDR2 YFSETQ. V shed 4 bases, J shed 7 bases, and the junction held 11 bases outside the gene matches. DNA of the CDR3: TGCGCCAGCAGCCCCCAGGGGGGCCGTGGGAACACCATATATTTT. Translating gives CASSPQGGRGNTIYF.

J is TRBJ2-1 and V is TRBV30; 9 bases line up with TRBD1. The germline V gene has CDR1 GTSNPN and CDR2 SVGIG (reference sequence). This CDR3 has 19 amino acids. J gave up 2 bases and V 5 bases, and 19 bases lay outside the gene matches. In nucleotides, the CDR3 is TGTGCCTGGGGGGGACAGGGATTAGTGTTGGGACCACCCTACAATGAGCAGTTCTTC. This encodes CAWGGQGLVLGPPYNEQFF.

The chain employs TRBV12-5 and TRBJ1-2; D is uncertain. V lost 2 bases to trimming and J lost 7 bases, with 8 bases between them. CDR1 and CDR2 from the germline V gene are LGHNT and FRNRAP. The CDR3 is 12 amino acids. The DNA of the CDR3 is TGTGCTAGTGGTTTGCTTTCGGGTGGCTACACCTTC. Translation gives CASGLLSGGYTF.

The genes are TRBV28 and TRBJ1-6; perhaps TRBD1 as D (5 bases). Trimming shortened V by 7 bases and J by 10 bases, and 20 bases separated the two germline ends. Germline CDR1 is MDHEN and CDR2 is SYDVKM. This CDR3 has 15 residues. The CDR3 protein is CASNPAGGMRSPLHF. The CDR3, as DNA: TGTGCCAGCAACCCCGCGGGGGGGATGAGGTCACCCCTCCACTTT.

This rearrangement joins TRBV18 to TRBJ2-7; D gene ambiguous. V gave up 3 bases and J gave up 6 bases, with 15 bases separating them. CDR3 length: 14 residues. Germline CDR1 KGHSH, CDR2 LQKENI. The CDR3 region is CASSPAVSSAEQYF. The DNA of the CDR3 is TGTGCCAGCTCACCCGCGGTCTCCTCCGCCGAGCAGTACTTC.

The V and J genes are TRBV20-1 and TRBJ2-1, with D uncertain. Looked up from germline, CDR1 is DFQATT and CDR2 is SNEGSKA (reference sequence). Trimming removed 5 bases at V and 8 bases at J, with 10 bases between. The CDR3 is made up of 11 amino acids. For the CDR3, the DNA is TGCAGTGCTGAGTACGTTGATGAGCAGTTCTTC. Its translation is CSAEYVDEQFF.

The chain uses TRBV9 and TRBJ2-1, with 9 bases fitting TRBD2. The CDR3 spans 15 residues. V was clipped by 3 bases and J by 10 bases; unmatched bases: 11. The germline V gene has CDR1 SGDLS and CDR2 YYNGEE. CDR3 bases: TGTGCCAGCAGCGGTCCTAGCGGGATAATGCGAGAGCAGTTCTTC. Protein sequence: CASSGPSGIMREQFF.

This chain connects TRBV6-5 to TRBJ1-1; no clear D gene. The CDR3 totals 14 residues. Trimming removed 4 bases at V and 6 bases at J, with 15 bases between. CDR1 and CDR2 (germline): MNHEY, SVGAGI. Written as DNA, the CDR3 is TGTGCCAGCAGTTTTAGTGAAGCGCGGGCTGAAGCTTTCTTT. Translating it yields CASSFSEARAEAFF.

A single count supports this clone. The J gene is TRBJ1-2, the V gene TRBV5-1, with TRBD1 identical over 7 bases. This CDR3 spans 14 amino acids. Trimming cost V 1 base and J 5 bases; bases outside gene matches: 5. The germline V gene encodes CDR1 SGHRS and CDR2 YFSETQ. The CDR3 DNA is TGCGCCAGCAGCTTGCAGGGGGGCGAGTATGGCTACACCTTC. The encoded protein is CASSLQGGEYGYTF.

This clone was recorded a few times. The chain has TRBV5-1 and TRBJ2-1; tentatively, D is TRBD2 (6 bases). CDR3 size: 15 residues. Looked up from germline, CDR1 is SGHRS and CDR2 is YFSETQ. The ends were cut back, 4 bases at V and 5 bases at J, with 16 bases in the middle. CDR3 nucleotide sequence: TGCGCCAGCAGCCGAGGGACTCAGGGAAACAATGAGCAGTTCTTC. Protein: CASSRGTQGNNEQFF. Supplemented by reference TRBV5-1 and TRBJ2-1, the full variable domain reads KAGVTQTPRYLIKTRGQQVTLSCSPISGHRSVSWYQQTPGQGLQFLFEYFSETQRNKGNFPGRFSGRQFSNSRSEMNVSTLELGDSALYLCASSRGTQGNNEQFFGPGTRLTVL.

The V and J genes are TRBV5-6 and TRBJ1-1; D gene unclear. CDR3 length equals 13 residues. In germline, CDR1 is SGHDT, CDR2 YYEEEE. Deletions cut 6 bases from V and 0 bases from J, with 9 bases between. CDR3 sequence reads: CASTREMNTEAFF. In DNA, the CDR3 is TGTGCCAGCACTCGCGAGATGAACACTGAAGCTTTCTTT. Using reference TRBV5-6 and TRBJ1-1 for the parts outside the CDR3, the full variable domain is DAGVTQSPTHLIKTRGQQVTLRCSPKSGHDTVSWYQQALGQGPQFIFQYYEEEERQRGNFPDRFSGHQFPNYSSELNVNALLLGDSALYLCASTREMNTEAFFGQGTRLTVV.

J is TRBJ2-7 and V is TRBV2, with D uncertain. The CDR3 is made up of 12 amino acids. V shed 4 bases and J shed 1 base, with 5 bases lying between them. From germline, CDR1 is SNHLY and CDR2 FYNNEI. The CDR3 coding sequence is TGTGCCAGCAGTGCAGGATCCTACGAGCAGTACTTC. It encodes CASSAGSYEQYF. The whole variable domain, filled in from reference TRBV2 and TRBJ2-7, reads EPEVTQTPSHQVTQMGQEVILRCVPISNHLYFYWYRQILGQKVEFLVSFYNNEISEKSEIFDDQFSVERPDGSNFTLKIRSTKLEDSAMYFCASSAGSYEQYFGPGTRLTVT.

This chain uses TRBV12-5 with TRBJ2-3, with TRBD2 identical over 8 bases. The V and J ends lost 7 bases and 4 bases, in that order; junction bases with no gene match: 10. The V gene's germline CDR1 is LGHNT and CDR2 FRNRAP. The CDR3 runs 15 residues. The CDR3 region is CASASREGPSDTQYF. The DNA for the CDR3 is TGTGCTAGTGCTTCACGGGAGGGCCCATCAGATACGCAGTATTTT.

The rearrangement uses TRBV5-8 and TRBJ1-4, with D possibly TRBD1 on 5 matching bases. From germline, CDR1 is SGHTS and CDR2 YDEGEE. This CDR3 contains 16 residues. The germline V and J ends were trimmed by 2 bases and 1 base, with 12 bases remaining between them. The CDR3 sequence is CASSFYTGLTNEKLFF. The DNA of the CDR3 is TGTGCCAGCAGCTTTTATACAGGCTTAACTAATGAAAAACTGTTTTTT.

This clone was recorded once. The V and J genes are TRBV10-3 and TRBJ1-3; a weak D match, TRBD1 (5 bases). Germline-derived CDR1 and CDR2 are ENHRY and SYGVKD. The CDR3 length is 13 residues. Trimming stripped 10 bases from V and 0 bases from J, with 10 bases between. CDR3 in amino acids: CASLQGSGNTIYF. The CDR3 coding sequence is TGTGCCAGTCTTCAGGGCTCTGGAAACACCATATATTTT.

The chain carries TRBV2 and TRBJ1-4; D not certain. The CDR3 spans 14 residues. Germline V gene lookup returns CDR1 SNHLY and CDR2 FYNNEI. Trimming took off 6 bases at V and 8 bases at J, with 16 bases between the two ends. The CDR3: CASRIDLTREKLFF. For the CDR3, the DNA is TGTGCCAGCAGGATCGACCTGACAAGAGAAAAACTGTTTTTT.

This sequence joins TRBV18 and TRBJ2-7; 9 bases are shared with TRBD2. Germline CDR1 KGHSH, CDR2 LQKENI. Losses at the gene ends were 3 bases for V and 3 bases for J; bases not matched to a gene: 9. The CDR3 is 16 residues long. The CDR3 spells CASSPSAGGGYYEQYF. The CDR3 DNA reads as TGTGCCAGCTCACCTTCGGCGGGAGGGGGGTACTACGAGCAGTACTTC. Full variable domain (missing parts from reference TRBV18 and TRBJ2-7): NAGVMQNPRHLVRRRGQEARLRCSPMKGHSHVYWYRQLPEEGLKFMVYLQKENIIDESGMPKERFSAEFPKEGPSILRIQQVVRGDSAAYFCASSPSAGGGYYEQYFGPGTRLTVT.

The sample holds a few counts of this clone. The V call is TRBV10-2, the J call TRBJ1-1; TRBD1 matches 7 bases. The CDR3 spans 15 residues. J gave up 0 bases and V 8 bases, and 9 bases lay outside the gene matches. CDR1 is WSHSY and CDR2 is SAAADI in the germline V gene. CDR3: CASVPGQVMNTEAFF. CDR3 nucleotides: TGCGCCAGCGTTCCCGGACAGGTGATGAACACTGAAGCTTTCTTT.

The gene calls are TRBV6-6 and TRBJ1-5, with 7 nucleotides matching TRBD1. Losses at the gene ends were 5 bases for V and 4 bases for J; bases not matched to a gene: 11. CDR1 MNHNY and CDR2 SVGAGI come from the germline V gene (reference sequence). The CDR3 is made up of 16 amino acids. The CDR3 nucleotides read TGTGCCAGCAGTGGAGGGAAGGGACAGCTAAATCAGCCCCAGCATTTT. It encodes CASSGGKGQLNQPQHF.

The gene calls are TRBV6-6 and TRBJ1-1, with D hard to call. This CDR3 is 12 amino acids long. In germline, CDR1 is MNHNY, CDR2 SVGAGI (reference sequence). The V end lost 0 bases, the J end lost 7 bases, and 6 bases lay between the germline ends. The DNA for the CDR3 is TGTGCCAGCAGTTACTCGCCAGTTGAAGCTTTCTTT. Protein: CASSYSPVEAFF.

The V and J genes are TRBV5-1 and TRBJ1-3; D ambiguous. The CDR3 extends over 14 amino acids. Germline-derived CDR1 and CDR2 are SGHRS and YFSETQ. V was shortened by 0 bases and J by 2 bases, with 6 bases between the two germline ends. The CDR3 sequence: CASSLGVTGNTIYF. The DNA of the CDR3 is TGCGCCAGCAGCTTGGGAGTAACTGGAAACACCATATATTTT. The complete variable domain, with remaining parts taken from reference TRBV5-1 and TRBJ1-3, reads KAGVTQTPRYLIKTRGQQVTLSCSPISGHRSVSWYQQTPGQGLQFLFEYFSETQRNKGNFPGRFSGRQFSNSRSEMNVSTLELGDSALYLCASSLGVTGNTIYFGEGSWLTVV.

This chain links TRBV6-5 with TRBJ1-2; 7 nucleotides align to TRBD1. This CDR3 spans 13 amino acids. V lost 5 bases to trimming and J lost 4 bases; unmatched junction nucleotides: 4. Germline V gene data show CDR1 as MNHEY and CDR2 as SVGAGI. CDR3: CASSPTGTYGYTF. In DNA, the CDR3 is TGTGCCAGCAGTCCGACAGGGACCTATGGCTACACCTTC.

This clone was counted a single time. The chain is built from TRBV7-9 and TRBJ2-1; D not certain. Germline values: CDR1 SEHNR, CDR2 FQNEAQ (reference sequence). There are 15 residues in the CDR3. Deletions cut 1 base from V and 0 bases from J, with 7 bases between. DNA for the CDR3: TGTGCCAGCAGCTTAGGCGGAGCCTCCTACAATGAGCAGTTCTTC. Its translation is CASSLGGASYNEQFF.